The 20 T cell receptor beta chains presented below share a single source sample, sequenced in a study of blood T cell repertoires in COVID-19. Method: immunoSEQ multiplex PCR; TCRdb's copy keeps in-frame clones and lacks some. The sample includes approximately 40,000 clones, about 80% of them seen just once. Sequencing used peripheral blood. These receptors all stem from a human donor in a cohort sampled during active COVID-19.

Only one count was recorded for this clone. The chain combines TRBV2 with TRBJ2-1; 10 bases are a match to TRBD2. The CDR3 covers 13 residues. Germline V gene lookup returns CDR1 SNHLY and CDR2 FYNNEI. V trimming: 10 bases; J trimming: 4 bases; junction bases outside the gene matches: 4. Here the CDR3 DNA reads TGTGCCACCCTAGCGGGGGTGTACAATGAGCAGTTCTTC. This translates into CATLAGVYNEQFF. Full variable domain (rest looked up from reference TRBV2 and TRBJ2-1): EPEVTQTPSHQVTQMGQEVILRCVPISNHLYFYWYRQILGQKVEFLVSFYNNEISEKSEIFDDQFSVERPDGSNFTLKIRSTKLEDSAMYFCATLAGVYNEQFFGPGTRLTVL.

The chain has TRBV28 and TRBJ1-6; 7 nucleotides align to TRBD1. The J segment lost 10 bases and the V segment lost 6 bases, leaving 15 bases of the junction unmatched. This CDR3 spans 16 amino acids. Looked up from germline, CDR1 is MDHEN and CDR2 is SYDVKM. CDR3 region: CASSATGKGPESPLHF. Written as DNA, the CDR3 is TGTGCCAGCAGCGCGACAGGGAAGGGCCCGGAGTCACCCCTCCACTTT.

V is TRBV6-2 or TRBV6-3 and J is TRBJ1-1; tentatively, D is TRBD1 (5 bases). The CDR3 has 14 residues. V was shortened by 4 bases and J by 3 bases, with 12 bases between the two germline ends. The germline V gene has CDR1 MNHEY and CDR2 SVGEGT. The CDR3 nucleotides read TGTGCCAGCAGTTCCAGGGAATCGTACACTGAAGCTTTCTTT. Amino acids: CASSSRESYTEAFF.

A word on this clone: At one boundary the junction diverges from the germline segment, which might be a read error. V usage is TRBV7-7 and J usage is TRBJ2-1, with unresolved D. The CDR3 is 17 residues long. Germline CDR1 reads SSHAT; CDR2 reads FNYEAQ (reference sequence). This chain's CDR3 is CASSPHDVGGSYNEQFF. CDR3 in DNA: TGTGCTAGCAGCCCCCATGACGTAGGCGGCTCCTACAATGAGCAGTTCTTC.

This rearrangement joins TRBV18 to TRBJ2-5, with D possibly matching TRBD2 (5 bases). The CDR3 extends over 13 amino acids. Germline V lookup: CDR1 KGHSH, CDR2 LQKENI. Trimming took 3 bases from V and 2 from J, leaving 7 bases between them. The CDR3 here is CASSPGVQETQYF. CDR3 DNA: TGTGCCAGCTCACCGGGAGTACAAGAGACCCAGTACTTC.

The V gene is TRBV7-3, the J gene TRBJ2-1; TRBD2 matches at 8 bases. V dropped 5 bases and J dropped 3; count of bases not matched to a gene: 6. The length of the CDR3 is 15 residues. Germline V CDR1 and CDR2: SGHTA, FQGTGA. The CDR3 DNA sequence: TGTGCCAGCAGCAACCGGACTAGCCTCTACAATGAGCAGTTCTTC. It translates to CASSNRTSLYNEQFF. The whole variable domain, remainder taken from reference TRBV7-3 and TRBJ2-1, is GAGVSQTPSNKVTEKGKYVELRCDPISGHTALYWYRQSLGQGPEFLIYFQGTGAADDSGLPNDRFFAVRPEGSVSTLKIQRTERGDSAVYLCASSNRTSLYNEQFFGPGTRLTVL.

This clone is a singleton in its sample. The chain has TRBV6-5 and TRBJ2-3; a possible D gene is TRBD1 (6 bases). The CDR3 loop spans 13 amino acids. Trimming took off 8 bases at V and 6 bases at J, with 15 bases between the two ends. In germline, CDR1 is MNHEY, CDR2 SVGAGI. Written as DNA, the CDR3 is TGTGCCAGCGGGGGACATCGCCACGATACGCAGTATTTT. As protein: CASGGHRHDTQYF.

This chain links TRBV3-1 (or the pseudogene TRBV3-2) with TRBJ2-5; no definite D call. Between the trimmed V and J ends, which lost 0 bases and 1 base, there was a span of 12 bases. The CDR3 is 16 amino acids. Germline CDR1 LGHDT, CDR2 YNNKEL (reference sequence). In DNA form, the CDR3 reads TGTGCCAGCAGCCAAGATGTAGCAGTGGGCCAAGAGACCCAGTACTTC. Amino acids: CASSQDVAVGQETQYF.

The rearrangement links TRBV2 to TRBJ1-1; 7 bases are a match to TRBD1. The CDR3 spans 19 residues. CDR1 and CDR2 (germline): SNHLY, FYNNEI. V trimming: 5 bases; J trimming: 3 bases; junction bases outside the gene matches: 21. CDR3 nucleotide sequence: TGTGCCAGCAGTAAGCCCGGGACAGCGACCTTCGGCGGTGACACTGAAGCTTTCTTT. Translated: CASSKPGTATFGGDTEAFF.

The V and J genes are TRBV11-2 and TRBJ2-3, with 8 bases matching TRBD1. The junction had 6 bases not matched to a gene; V was cut back by 3 bases and J by 1 base. Germline V gene data show CDR1 as SGHAT and CDR2 as FQNNGV. CDR3 length equals 16 residues. The CDR3: CASSFTPGQGTDTQYF. The CDR3, as DNA: TGTGCCAGCAGCTTCACCCCGGGACAGGGCACAGATACGCAGTATTTT.

The V and J genes are TRBV7-6 and TRBJ1-3; D call uncertain. CDR1 and CDR2 (germline): SGHVS, FNYEAQ. Trimming left V 5 bases short and J 0 bases short, with 11 bases between. The CDR3 runs to 15 residues. CDR3 loop: CASSQTLGSGNTIYF. The CDR3 DNA reads as TGTGCCAGCAGCCAGACTTTGGGCTCTGGAAACACCATATATTTT. The complete variable domain, with remaining parts taken from reference TRBV7-6 and TRBJ1-3, reads GAGVSQSPRYKVTKRGQDVALRCDPISGHVSLYWYRQALGQGPEFLTYFNYEAQQDKSGLPNDRFSAERPEGSISTLTIQRTEQRDSAMYRCASSQTLGSGNTIYFGEGSWLTVV.

The chain is built from TRBV12-3 or TRBV12-4 and TRBJ2-3; D uncertain. Trimming took off 6 bases at V and 2 bases at J, with 6 bases between the two ends. There are 12 residues in the CDR3. CDR3 sequence (DNA): TGTGCCAGCAGCCCCTCCACAGATACGCAGTATTTT. Its translation is CASSPSTDTQYF.

The chain links TRBV5-1 to TRBJ2-5, with TRBD2 matching 12 bases. This CDR3 is built from 15 residues. Per the germline V gene, CDR1 is SGHRS and CDR2 is YFSETQ. J was trimmed by 5 bases and V by 1 base; bases with no gene match: 3. CDR3 in DNA: TGCGCCAGCAGCTTGCTAACTAGCGGGGGGGAGACCCAGTACTTC. This encodes CASSLLTSGGETQYF.

V usage is TRBV3-1 (or the pseudogene TRBV3-2) and J usage is TRBJ2-3, with a possible D match to TRBD1 (5 bases). Germline V lookup: CDR1 LGHDT, CDR2 YNNKEL (reference sequence). The V end lost 8 bases, the J end lost 2 bases, and 14 bases lay between the germline ends. This CDR3 is built from 14 residues. This CDR3 is CASQPDSSTDTQYF. DNA of the CDR3: TGTGCCAGCCAGCCTGACAGTTCCACAGATACGCAGTATTTT.

This chain uses TRBV9 with TRBJ2-5; 12 bases are shared with TRBD2. V lost 6 bases to trimming and J lost 4 bases; unmatched junction nucleotides: 1. The CDR3 runs to 13 residues. CDR1 SGDLS and CDR2 YYNGEE come from the germline V gene. This CDR3 reads CASTGLAGETQYF. CDR3 nucleotides: TGTGCCAGCACGGGACTAGCGGGAGAGACCCAGTACTTC.

The chain combines TRBV4-1 with TRBJ2-7, with D maybe TRBD1 (5 bases). Germline lookup yields CDR1 MGHRA and CDR2 YSYEKL. Trimming removed 1 base from V and 12 bases from J, with 16 bases in between. CDR3 length: 13 amino acids. The CDR3 nucleotides read TGCGCCAGCAGCCAAGGACCGGACACCACTTTGTACTTC. This codes for CASSQGPDTTLYF.

The chain carries TRBV3-1 (or the pseudogene TRBV3-2) and TRBJ1-2; TRBD1 might be the D (5 bases). CDR3 length: 13 amino acids. Germline V gene lookup returns CDR1 LGHDT and CDR2 YNNKEL (reference sequence). V was trimmed by 4 bases and J by 7 bases, leaving 13 bases between them. CDR3 nucleotides: TGTGCCAGCAGCCCAACAGGATCTGGTGGCTACACCTTC. Protein product: CASSPTGSGGYTF.

The J gene is TRBJ2-7, the V gene TRBV6-2 or TRBV6-3, with TRBD2 identical over 11 bases. Looked up from germline, CDR1 is MNHEY and CDR2 is SVGEGT. The CDR3 extends over 15 amino acids. V dropped 5 bases and J dropped 7; count of bases not matched to a gene: 10. CDR3 coding DNA: TGTGCCAGCAGTCGTGGGACTAGCGGACTCAGGGAGCAGTACTTC. Protein product: CASSRGTSGLREQYF.

The V gene is TRBV9, the J gene TRBJ1-4; maybe TRBD1 (6 bases). Germline V lookup: CDR1 SGDLS, CDR2 YYNGEE. The CDR3 spans 15 residues. With 4 bases removed from V and 3 bases from J, the gap between germline ends came to 13 bases. Here the CDR3 DNA reads TGTGCCAGCAGCACACTACAGGGACCTAATGAAAAACTGTTTTTT. Its protein product is CASSTLQGPNEKLFF.

The chain has TRBV28 and TRBJ2-6, with D possibly matching TRBD1 (6 bases). Deletions cut 3 bases from V and 4 bases from J, with 22 bases between. Germline-derived CDR1 and CDR2 are MDHEN and SYDVKM. The CDR3 loop spans 19 amino acids. In DNA, the CDR3 is TGTGCCAGCAGTTTGGGGGCGGGCGGACCAGGTTCAGGGGCCAACGTCCTGACTTTC. It is translated as CASSLGAGGPGSGANVLTF.